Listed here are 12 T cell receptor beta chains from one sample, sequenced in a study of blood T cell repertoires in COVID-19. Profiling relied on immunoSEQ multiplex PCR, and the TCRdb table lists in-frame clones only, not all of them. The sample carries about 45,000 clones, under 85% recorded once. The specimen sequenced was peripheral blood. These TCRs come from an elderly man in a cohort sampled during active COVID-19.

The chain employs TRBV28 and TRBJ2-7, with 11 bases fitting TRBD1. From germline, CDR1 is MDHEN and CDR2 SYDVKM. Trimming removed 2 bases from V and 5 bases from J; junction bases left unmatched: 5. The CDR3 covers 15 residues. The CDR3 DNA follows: TGTGCCAGCAGTTTAGAGGGACAGGGGGTACACGAGCAGTACTTC. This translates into CASSLEGQGVHEQYF. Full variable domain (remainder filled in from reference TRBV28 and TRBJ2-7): DVKVTQSSRYLVKRTGEKVFLECVQDMDHENMFWYRQDPGLGLRLIYFSYDVKMKEKGDIPEGYSVSREKKERFSLILESASTNQTSMYLCASSLEGQGVHEQYFGPGTRLTVT.

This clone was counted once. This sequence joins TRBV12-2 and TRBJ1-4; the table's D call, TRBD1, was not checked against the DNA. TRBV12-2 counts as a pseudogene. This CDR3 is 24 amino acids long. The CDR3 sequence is CASRLGWTGGRAGLEKITRIKLFF. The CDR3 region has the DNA TGTGCAAGTCGCTTAGGATGGACAGGGGGGAGAGCGGGCTTAGAGAAGATAACACGAATTAAACTGTTTTTT.

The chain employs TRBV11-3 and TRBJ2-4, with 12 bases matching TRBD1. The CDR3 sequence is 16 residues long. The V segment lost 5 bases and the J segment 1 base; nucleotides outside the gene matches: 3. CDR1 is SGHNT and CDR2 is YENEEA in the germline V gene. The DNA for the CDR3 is TGTGCCAGCAGCCCGGGACAGGGGGCTGCCAAAAACATTCAGTACTTC. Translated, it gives CASSPGQGAAKNIQYF.

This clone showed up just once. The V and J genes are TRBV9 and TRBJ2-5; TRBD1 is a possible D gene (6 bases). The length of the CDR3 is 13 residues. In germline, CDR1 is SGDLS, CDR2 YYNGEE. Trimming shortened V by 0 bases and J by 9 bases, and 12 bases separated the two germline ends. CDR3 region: CASSVGTASAQYF. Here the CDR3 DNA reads TGTGCCAGCAGCGTAGGGACAGCATCGGCCCAGTACTTC. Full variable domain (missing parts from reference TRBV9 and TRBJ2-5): DSGVTQTPKHLITATGQRVTLRCSPRSGDLSVYWYQQSLDQGLQFLIQYYNGEERAKGNILERFSAQQFPDLHSELNLSSLELGDSALYFCASSVGTASAQYFGPGTRLLVL.

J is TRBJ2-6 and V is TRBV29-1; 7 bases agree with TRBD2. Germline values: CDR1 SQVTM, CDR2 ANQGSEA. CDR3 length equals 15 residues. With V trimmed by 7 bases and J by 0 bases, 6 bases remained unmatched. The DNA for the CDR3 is TGCAGCGCCGGCTCGGGGGGCTCTGGGGCCAACGTCCTGACTTTC. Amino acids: CSAGSGGSGANVLTF.

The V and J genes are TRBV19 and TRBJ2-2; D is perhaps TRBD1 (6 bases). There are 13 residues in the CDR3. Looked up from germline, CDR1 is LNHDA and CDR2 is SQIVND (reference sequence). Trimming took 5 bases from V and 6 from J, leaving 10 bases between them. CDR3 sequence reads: CASSPRGPGELFF. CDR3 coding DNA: TGTGCCAGTAGTCCCAGGGGCCCCGGGGAGCTGTTTTTT.

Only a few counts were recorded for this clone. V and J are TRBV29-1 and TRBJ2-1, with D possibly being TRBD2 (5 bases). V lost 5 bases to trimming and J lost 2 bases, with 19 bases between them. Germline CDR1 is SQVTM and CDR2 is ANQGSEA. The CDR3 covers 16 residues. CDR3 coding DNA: TGCAGCGTTCACTCTGCTGAGGGAGTGGCCTACAATGAGCAGTTCTTC. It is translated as CSVHSAEGVAYNEQFF.

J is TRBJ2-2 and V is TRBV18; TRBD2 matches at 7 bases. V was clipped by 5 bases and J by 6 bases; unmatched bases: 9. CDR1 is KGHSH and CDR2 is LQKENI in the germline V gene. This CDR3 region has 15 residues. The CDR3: CASSFTSVLSGELFF. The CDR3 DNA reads TGTGCCAGCTCATTTACTAGCGTGCTCTCCGGGGAGCTGTTTTTT.

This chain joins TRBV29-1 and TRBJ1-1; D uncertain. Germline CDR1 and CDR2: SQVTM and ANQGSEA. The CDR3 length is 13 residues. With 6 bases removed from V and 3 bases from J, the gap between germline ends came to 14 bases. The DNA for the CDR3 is TGCAGCGTCCACACCCCCGGGGACACTGAAGCTTTCTTT. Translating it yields CSVHTPGDTEAFF.

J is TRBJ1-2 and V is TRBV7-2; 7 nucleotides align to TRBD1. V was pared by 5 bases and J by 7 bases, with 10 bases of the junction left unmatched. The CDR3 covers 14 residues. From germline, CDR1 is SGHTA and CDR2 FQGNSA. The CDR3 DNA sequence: TGTGCCAGCAGCAGAGCGACAGGGAGTGGTGGCTACACCTTC. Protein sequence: CASSRATGSGGYTF.

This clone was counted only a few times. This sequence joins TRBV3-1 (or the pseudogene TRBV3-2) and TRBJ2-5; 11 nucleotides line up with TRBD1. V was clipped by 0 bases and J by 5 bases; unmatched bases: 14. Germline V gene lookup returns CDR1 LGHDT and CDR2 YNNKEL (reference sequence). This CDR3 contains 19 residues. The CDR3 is CASSQDLGGQGGRRETQYF. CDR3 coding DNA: TGTGCCAGCAGCCAAGATTTAGGGGGACAGGGGGGCCGGAGGGAGACCCAGTACTTC.

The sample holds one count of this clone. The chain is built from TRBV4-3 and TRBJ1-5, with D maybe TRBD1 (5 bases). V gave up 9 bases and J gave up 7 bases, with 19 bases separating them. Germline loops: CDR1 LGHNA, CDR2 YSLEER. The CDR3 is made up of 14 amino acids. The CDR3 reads CASSRGRRDQPQHF. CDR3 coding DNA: TGCGCCAGTTCCCGAGGTAGGAGGGACCAGCCCCAGCATTTT.